One and the same sample provided the 2 T cell receptor beta chains below, sequenced in a study of graft-versus-host responses after intestinal transplantation. The data were produced by immunoSEQ multiplex PCR, yet TCRdb's version contains in-frame clones alone and is incomplete. Here the sample spans roughly 99,000 clones, about 84% being singletons. This material consisted of PBMCs, taken 255 days after intestinal transplant. Receptors originate from a human patient who received an intestinal transplant, so some T cells may come from the graft donor.

This clone was picked up a small number of times. The V call is TRBV6-1, the J call TRBJ2-2; D is uncertain. The CDR3 runs 13 residues. V lost 3 bases and J 1 base, leaving 3 bases between the germline ends. Germline V gene lookup returns CDR1 MNHNS and CDR2 SASEGT. CDR3 region: CASSDLNTGELFF. DNA for the CDR3: TGTGCCAGCAGTGACCTGAACACCGGGGAGCTGTTTTTT.

V gene TRBV7-9 combines with J gene TRBJ2-3; D may be TRBD1 or TRBD2 (6 bases each). CDR3 length equals 18 residues. V lost 1 base, J lost 0 bases, and 17 bases lay in between. Looked up from germline, CDR1 is SEHNR and CDR2 is FQNEAQ (reference sequence). The CDR3 is CASSLVRGALVSTDTQYF. The CDR3 DNA is TGTGCCAGCAGCTTAGTTAGGGGGGCCCTGGTCAGCACAGATACGCAGTATTTT.